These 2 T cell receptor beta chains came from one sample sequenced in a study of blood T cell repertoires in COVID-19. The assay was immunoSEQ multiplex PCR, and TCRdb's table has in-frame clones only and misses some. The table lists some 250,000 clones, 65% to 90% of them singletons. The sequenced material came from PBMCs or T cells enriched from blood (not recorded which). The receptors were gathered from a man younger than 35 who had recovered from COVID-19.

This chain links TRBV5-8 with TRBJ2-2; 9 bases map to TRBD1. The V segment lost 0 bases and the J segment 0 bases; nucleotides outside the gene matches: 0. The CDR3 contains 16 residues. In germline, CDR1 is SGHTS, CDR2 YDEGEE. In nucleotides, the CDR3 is TGTGCCAGCAGCTTGGGGACAGGGGCGAACACCGGGGAGCTGTTTTTT. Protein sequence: CASSLGTGANTGELFF.

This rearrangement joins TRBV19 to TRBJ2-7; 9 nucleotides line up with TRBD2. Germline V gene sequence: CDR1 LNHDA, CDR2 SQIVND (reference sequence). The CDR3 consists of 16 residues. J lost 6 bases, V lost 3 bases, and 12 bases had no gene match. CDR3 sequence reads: CASSIASSGRQGEQYF. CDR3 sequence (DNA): TGTGCCAGTAGTATTGCTTCAAGCGGGAGGCAGGGCGAGCAGTACTTC.